The source of this T cell receptor beta chain is a study of T cell repertoires in cytomegalovirus infection. Looking at the study overall: The public TCR beta signatures pointed to both CMV infection and matching HLA type.

In TCRdb, the reads were re-called with MiXCR into one record per CDR3 protein. Here the sample spans a few hundred thousand distinct CDR3 sequences, about 18% being singletons. This clonotype was picked up many times. V gave up 6 bases and J gave up 6 bases, with 20 bases separating them. Per the germline V gene, CDR1 is MDHEN and CDR2 is SYDVKM. CDR3 length equals 15 residues. Sequencing input: CD8+ T cells from PBMCs. This receptor was taken from a human donor in good health (CMV status not recorded). Some clones in this sample may be carry-over from other donors' samples. This chain joins TRBV28 and TRBJ1-1; tentative D call: TRBD1 (6 bases). This CDR3 reads CASRTPGGPGAEAFF. In DNA, the CDR3 is TGTGCCAGCAGGACCCCCGGGGGGCCGGGGGCTGAAGCTTTCTTT.